One TCR beta chain is described in this entry. Antigen unknown. The data originate from a study of neoadjuvant anti-PD-1 for oral cavity cancer. These oral cavity squamous cell carcinomas were HPV-negative and locally advanced. The repertoire was sequenced with immunoSEQ multiplex PCR; TCRdb's copy has only in-frame clones and lacks some. This sample has tens of thousands of clones, with 70% to 85% found just once. CDR1 is SGHRS and CDR2 is YFSETQ in the germline V gene. Unmatched junction bases numbered 2, after V lost 6 bases and J lost 4 bases. The CDR3 has 13 amino acids. General study findings and limits: Post-nivolumab, blood T cell clonality was significantly elevated in non-responders.

This TCR was sampled from a person aged 35 to 85 with oral cavity squamous cell carcinoma. Sequencing used PBMCs, obtained before nivolumab (anti-PD-1) treatment. This chain uses TRBV5-1 with TRBJ1-4, with 8 positions matching TRBD1. CDR3 DNA: TGCGCCAGCATGGGACAGGATAATGAAAAACTGTTTTTT. It codes for CASMGQDNEKLFF.